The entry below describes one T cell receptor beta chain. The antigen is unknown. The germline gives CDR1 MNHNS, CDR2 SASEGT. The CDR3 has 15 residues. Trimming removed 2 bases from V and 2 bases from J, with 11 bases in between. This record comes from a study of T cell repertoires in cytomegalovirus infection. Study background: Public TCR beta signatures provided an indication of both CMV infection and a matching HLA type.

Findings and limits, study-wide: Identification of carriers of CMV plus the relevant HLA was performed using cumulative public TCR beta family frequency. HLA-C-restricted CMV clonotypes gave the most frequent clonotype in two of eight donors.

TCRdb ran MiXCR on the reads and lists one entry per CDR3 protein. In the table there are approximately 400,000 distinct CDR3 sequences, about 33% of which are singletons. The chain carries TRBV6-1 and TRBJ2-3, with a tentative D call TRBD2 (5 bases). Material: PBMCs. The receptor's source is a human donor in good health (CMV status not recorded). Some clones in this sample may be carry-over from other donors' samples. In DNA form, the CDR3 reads TGTGCCAGCAGTGAATGGATCGGGGACACAGATACGCAGTATTTT. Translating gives CASSEWIGDTDTQYF.